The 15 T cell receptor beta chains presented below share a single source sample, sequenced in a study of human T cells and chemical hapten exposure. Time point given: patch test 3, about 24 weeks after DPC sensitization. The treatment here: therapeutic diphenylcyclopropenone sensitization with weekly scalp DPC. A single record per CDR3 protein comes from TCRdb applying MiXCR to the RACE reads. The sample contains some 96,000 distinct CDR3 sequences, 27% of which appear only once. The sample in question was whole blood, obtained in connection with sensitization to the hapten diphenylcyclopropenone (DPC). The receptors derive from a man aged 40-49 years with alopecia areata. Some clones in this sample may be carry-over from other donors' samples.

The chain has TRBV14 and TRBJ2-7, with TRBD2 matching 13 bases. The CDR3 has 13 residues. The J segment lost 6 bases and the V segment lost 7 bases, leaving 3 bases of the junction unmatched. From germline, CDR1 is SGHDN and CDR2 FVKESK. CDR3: CASTWTSGSEQYF. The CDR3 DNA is TGTGCCAGCACTTGGACTAGCGGGAGCGAGCAGTACTTC. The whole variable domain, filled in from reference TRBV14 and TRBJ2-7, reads EAGVTQFPSHSVIEKGQTVTLRCDPISGHDNLYWYRRVMGKEIKFLLHFVKESKQDESGMPNNRFLAERTGGTYSTLKVQPAELEDSGVYFCASTWTSGSEQYFGPGTRLTVT.

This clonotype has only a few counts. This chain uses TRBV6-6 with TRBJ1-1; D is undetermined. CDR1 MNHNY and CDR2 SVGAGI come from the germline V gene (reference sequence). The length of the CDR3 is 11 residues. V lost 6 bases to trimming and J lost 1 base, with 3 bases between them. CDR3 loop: CASRANTEAFF. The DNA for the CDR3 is TGTGCCAGCAGAGCGAACACTGAAGCTTTCTTT.

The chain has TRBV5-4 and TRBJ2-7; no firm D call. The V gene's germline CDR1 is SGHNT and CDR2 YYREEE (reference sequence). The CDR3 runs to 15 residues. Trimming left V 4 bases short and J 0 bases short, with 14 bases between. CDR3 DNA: TGTGCCAGCAGCCCGATTGGAGTCAGCTCCTACGAGCAGTACTTC. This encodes CASSPIGVSSYEQYF.

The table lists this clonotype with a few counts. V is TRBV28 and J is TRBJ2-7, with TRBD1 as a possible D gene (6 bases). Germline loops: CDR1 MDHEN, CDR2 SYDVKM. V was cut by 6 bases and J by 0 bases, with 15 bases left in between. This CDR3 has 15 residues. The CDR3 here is CASSYTGPSSYEQYF. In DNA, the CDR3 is TGTGCCAGCAGCTATACAGGGCCTAGCTCCTACGAGCAGTACTTC.

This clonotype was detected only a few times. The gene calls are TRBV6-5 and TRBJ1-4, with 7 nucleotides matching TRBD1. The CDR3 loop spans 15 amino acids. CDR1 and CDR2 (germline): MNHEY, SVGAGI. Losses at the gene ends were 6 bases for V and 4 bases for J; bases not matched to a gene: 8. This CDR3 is CASRTRGHGNEKLFF. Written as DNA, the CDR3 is TGTGCCAGCAGAACAAGGGGGCACGGTAATGAAAAACTGTTTTTT.

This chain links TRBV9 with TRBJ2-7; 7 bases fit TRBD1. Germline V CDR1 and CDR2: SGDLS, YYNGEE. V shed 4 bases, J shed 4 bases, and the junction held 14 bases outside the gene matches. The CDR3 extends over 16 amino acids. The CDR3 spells CASSTRQGSGLYEQYF. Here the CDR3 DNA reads TGTGCCAGCAGCACCAGACAGGGCTCGGGGTTGTACGAGCAGTACTTC.

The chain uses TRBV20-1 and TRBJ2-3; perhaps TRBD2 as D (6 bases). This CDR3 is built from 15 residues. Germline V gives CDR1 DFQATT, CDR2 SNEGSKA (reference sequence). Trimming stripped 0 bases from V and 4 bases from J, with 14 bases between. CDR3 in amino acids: CSARDLAGSPDTQYF. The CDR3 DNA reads TGCAGTGCTAGAGATTTGGCGGGAAGCCCAGATACGCAGTATTTT.

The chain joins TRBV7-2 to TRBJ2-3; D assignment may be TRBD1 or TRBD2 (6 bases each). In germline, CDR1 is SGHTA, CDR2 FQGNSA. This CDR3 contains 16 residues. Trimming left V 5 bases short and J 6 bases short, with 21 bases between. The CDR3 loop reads CASSLAGGGQGDTQYF. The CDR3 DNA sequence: TGTGCCAGCAGCCTCGCTGGGGGAGGCCAGGGGGATACGCAGTATTTT.

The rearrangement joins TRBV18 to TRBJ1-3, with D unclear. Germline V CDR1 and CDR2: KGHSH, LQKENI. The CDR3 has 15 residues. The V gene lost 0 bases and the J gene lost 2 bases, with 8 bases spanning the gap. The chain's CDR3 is CASSPPEGTGNTIYF. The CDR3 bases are TGTGCCAGCTCACCACCGGAAGGGACTGGAAACACCATATATTTT.

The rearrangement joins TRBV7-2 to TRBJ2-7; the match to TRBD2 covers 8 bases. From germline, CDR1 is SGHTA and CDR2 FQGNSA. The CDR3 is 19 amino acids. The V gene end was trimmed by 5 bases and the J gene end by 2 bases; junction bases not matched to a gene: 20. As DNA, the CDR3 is TGTGCCAGCAGCCCCCGTCGGGGGGGGCGGCCCTCCTCGCCCTACGAGCAGTACTTC. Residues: CASSPRRGGRPSSPYEQYF.

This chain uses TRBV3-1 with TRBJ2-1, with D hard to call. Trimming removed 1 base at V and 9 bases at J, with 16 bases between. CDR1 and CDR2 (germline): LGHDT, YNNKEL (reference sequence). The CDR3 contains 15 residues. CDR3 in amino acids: CASSQGRGKLGEQFF. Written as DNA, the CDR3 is TGTGCCAGCAGCCAAGGACGCGGCAAGTTGGGTGAGCAGTTCTTC.

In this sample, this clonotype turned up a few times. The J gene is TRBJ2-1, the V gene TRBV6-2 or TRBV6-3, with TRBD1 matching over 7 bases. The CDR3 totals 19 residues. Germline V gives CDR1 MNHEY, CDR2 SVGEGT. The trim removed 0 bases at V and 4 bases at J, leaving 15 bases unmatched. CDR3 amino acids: CASSYSVKSDRVYYNEQFF. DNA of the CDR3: TGTGCCAGCAGTTACTCTGTCAAATCAGACAGGGTGTATTACAATGAGCAGTTCTTC.

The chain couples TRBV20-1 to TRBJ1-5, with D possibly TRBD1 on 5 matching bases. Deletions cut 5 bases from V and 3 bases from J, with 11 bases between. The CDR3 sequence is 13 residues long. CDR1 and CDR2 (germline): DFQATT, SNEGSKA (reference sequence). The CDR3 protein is CSAHRGINQPQHF. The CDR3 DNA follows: TGCAGTGCTCACCGGGGGATCAATCAGCCCCAGCATTTT.

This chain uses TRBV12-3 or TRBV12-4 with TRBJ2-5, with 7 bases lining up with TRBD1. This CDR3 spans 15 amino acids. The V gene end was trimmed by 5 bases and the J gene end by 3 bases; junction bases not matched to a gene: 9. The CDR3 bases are TGTGCCAGCAGTCCACCGACAGGGTGGAAAGAGACCCAGTACTTC. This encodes CASSPPTGWKETQYF.

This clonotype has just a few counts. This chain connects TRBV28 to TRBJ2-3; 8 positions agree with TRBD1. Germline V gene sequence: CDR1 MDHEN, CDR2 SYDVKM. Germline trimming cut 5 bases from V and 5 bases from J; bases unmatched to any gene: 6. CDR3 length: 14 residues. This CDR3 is CASSAGTGIDTQYF. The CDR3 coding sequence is TGTGCCAGCAGTGCCGGGACAGGTATAGATACGCAGTATTTT.